This entry lists 30 T cell receptor beta chains sequenced from one sample in a study of blood T cell repertoires in COVID-19. Profiled with immunoSEQ multiplex PCR; TCRdb holds only in-frame clones, not every one. The sample has around 200,000 clones; over 65% are singletons. Sequencing was performed on peripheral blood. These receptors originate from a person aged 70 to 85 with COVID-19, enrolled during active disease.

This chain links TRBV10-3 with TRBJ2-7; tentative D call: TRBD2 (5 bases). Trimming removed 6 bases from V and 6 bases from J, with 21 bases in between. The CDR3 contains 15 residues. Germline CDR1 ENHRY, CDR2 SYGVKD. This chain's CDR3 is CAIRGSIQTPSEQYF. For the CDR3, the DNA is TGTGCCATCAGGGGGAGCATCCAAACCCCCTCCGAGCAGTACTTC.

CDR3 bases: TGTGCCATCAGTGAGAGACTAGCGGGAGTCGGGGAGACCCAGTACTTC. Translation gives CAISERLAGVGETQYF. This chain uses TRBV10-3 with TRBJ2-5; 12 bases align to TRBD2. With V trimmed by 2 bases and J by 5 bases, 6 bases remained unmatched. Germline lookup yields CDR1 ENHRY and CDR2 SYGVKD. This CDR3 has 16 residues.

This rearrangement joins TRBV5-8 to TRBJ1-3, with TRBD1 as a possible D gene (5 bases). Germline V gene lookup returns CDR1 SGHTS and CDR2 YDEGEE. The CDR3 sequence is 15 residues long. V was clipped by 5 bases and J by 0 bases, with 12 bases between them. Here the CDR3 DNA reads TGTGCCAGCAGTTCTCTGGGGGGCTCTGGAAACACCATATATTTT. This encodes CASSSLGGSGNTIYF.

The gene calls are TRBV18 and TRBJ1-2, with a weak D call TRBD1 (5 bases). V was pared by 4 bases and J by 4 bases, with 19 bases between. CDR3 length: 16 residues. CDR1 and CDR2 from the germline V gene are KGHSH and LQKENI. CDR3 amino acids: CASSRELREGSYGYTF. CDR3 bases: TGTGCCAGCTCACGAGAACTCAGGGAGGGCAGCTATGGCTACACCTTC.

In its sample, this clone was seen once. This sequence joins TRBV5-1 and TRBJ1-2; 9 nucleotides line up with TRBD1. The ends lost 5 bases at V and 7 bases at J; junction bases unmatched: 6. The germline V gene has CDR1 SGHRS and CDR2 YFSETQ. The CDR3 is made up of 13 amino acids. DNA for the CDR3: TGCGCCAGCAGTTCGGACAGGGGCACTGGCTACACCTTC. Protein sequence: CASSSDRGTGYTF. The whole variable domain, filled in from reference TRBV5-1 and TRBJ1-2, reads KAGVTQTPRYLIKTRGQQVTLSCSPISGHRSVSWYQQTPGQGLQFLFEYFSETQRNKGNFPGRFSGRQFSNSRSEMNVSTLELGDSALYLCASSSDRGTGYTFGSGTRLTVV.

The V call is TRBV3-1 (or the pseudogene TRBV3-2), the J call TRBJ1-5, with a weak D call TRBD1 (5 bases). The CDR3 covers 16 residues. V was shortened by 2 bases and J by 0 bases, with 11 bases between the two germline ends. Germline lookup yields CDR1 LGHDT and CDR2 YNNKEL (reference sequence). In nucleotides, the CDR3 is TGTGCCAGCAGCCAAAAGGCAGGGTATAGCAATCAGCCCCAGCATTTT. Translated: CASSQKAGYSNQPQHF.

The chain couples TRBV7-8 to TRBJ2-7; maybe TRBD1 (5 bases). The CDR3 is 15 residues long. V was cut by 5 bases and J by 1 base, with 15 bases left in between. Germline V lookup: CDR1 SGHVS, CDR2 FQNEAQ. CDR3 nucleotides: TGTGCCAGCAGCCCCTCGGCCCAGGGATCCTACGAGCAGTACTTC. It specifies CASSPSAQGSYEQYF.

This clone was seen only once. This chain connects TRBV3-1 (or the pseudogene TRBV3-2) to TRBJ1-2; perhaps TRBD1 as D (6 bases). V was pared by 4 bases and J by 2 bases, with 11 bases between. Looked up from germline, CDR1 is LGHDT and CDR2 is YNNKEL (reference sequence). The CDR3 runs 14 residues. CDR3 in amino acids: CASSRERGNYGYTF. Here the CDR3 DNA reads TGTGCCAGCAGCCGCGAAAGGGGGAACTATGGCTACACCTTC.

The rearrangement joins TRBV7-2 to TRBJ2-1; D possibly corresponds to TRBD1 (6 bases). Trimming took 2 bases from V and 8 from J, leaving 19 bases between them. This CDR3 is built from 16 residues. Germline V gene sequence: CDR1 SGHTA, CDR2 FQGNSA. CDR3 DNA: TGTGCCAGCAGCTTATTATGGGGGCCGAGTTTCGATGAGCAGTTCTTC. This codes for CASSLLWGPSFDEQFF.

The V and J genes are TRBV18 and TRBJ1-5, with TRBD1 as a possible D gene (6 bases). The V end was cut by 3 bases, the J end by 1 base, with 19 bases between. CDR1 is KGHSH and CDR2 is LQKENI in the germline V gene. The CDR3 is 18 residues long. CDR3 nucleotides: TGTGCCAGCTCACCGCGGGTCGGGGGGGGCGGAAGCAATCAGCCCCAGCATTTT. Encoded protein: CASSPRVGGGGSNQPQHF.

J is TRBJ2-1 and V is TRBV5-4, with 8 bases that match TRBD2. This CDR3 spans 15 amino acids. CDR1 and CDR2 (germline): SGHNT, YYREEE (reference sequence). Trimming removed 2 bases from V and 4 bases from J; junction bases left unmatched: 5. The CDR3 here is CASSFGGGPYNEQFF. As DNA, the CDR3 is TGTGCCAGCAGCTTCGGCGGGGGGCCTTACAATGAGCAGTTCTTC. Together with reference TRBV5-4 and TRBJ2-1, the CDR3 gives the full variable domain: ETGVTQSPTHLIKTRGQQVTLRCSSQSGHNTVSWYQQALGQGPQFIFQYYREEENGRGNFPPRFSGLQFPNYSSELNVNALELDDSALYLCASSFGGGPYNEQFFGPGTRLTVL.

The rearrangement links TRBV6-5 to TRBJ1-1; D gene uncertain. CDR1 and CDR2 (germline): MNHEY, SVGAGI. V lost 7 bases and J lost 2, with 17 bases in between. The CDR3 totals 15 residues. CDR3 nucleotides: TGTGCCAGCACCCATGTTGGGCTGCGAAACACTGAAGCTTTCTTT. This codes for CASTHVGLRNTEAFF.

V and J are TRBV28 and TRBJ1-1; a possible D gene is TRBD1 (5 bases). The germline gives CDR1 MDHEN, CDR2 SYDVKM. The CDR3 has 13 residues. Trimming took off 6 bases at V and 8 bases at J, with 16 bases between the two ends. CDR3 sequence: CASRESAGAEAFF. The DNA of the CDR3 is TGTGCCAGCAGGGAATCGGCTGGGGCGGAAGCTTTCTTT.

This clone was recorded a few times. The genes are TRBV28 and TRBJ1-1, with 9 bases lining up with TRBD1. The CDR3 is made up of 15 amino acids. Germline loops: CDR1 MDHEN, CDR2 SYDVKM. V lost 6 bases, J lost 10 bases, and 15 bases stayed unmatched. The CDR3 DNA sequence: TGTGCCAGCAGCCCACCGGGGACAGGGAGAGTGTTAGCTTTCTTT. The encoded protein is CASSPPGTGRVLAFF.

The V and J genes are TRBV5-1 and TRBJ1-6, with D perhaps TRBD1 (5 bases). CDR1 and CDR2 from the germline V gene are SGHRS and YFSETQ. The germline V and J ends were trimmed by 0 bases and 7 bases, with 11 bases remaining between them. The CDR3 extends over 15 amino acids. The CDR3 is CASSLVGGKNSPLHF. The DNA of the CDR3 is TGCGCCAGCAGCTTGGTTGGGGGGAAGAATTCACCCCTCCACTTT.

The chain recombines TRBV7-9 with TRBJ1-4; maybe TRBD1 (5 bases). The CDR3 contains 14 residues. Trimming shortened V by 5 bases and J by 5 bases, and 12 bases separated the two germline ends. The germline CDR1 and CDR2 sequences are SEHNR and FQNEAQ (reference sequence). This chain's CDR3 is CASSEGVGNEKLFF. The CDR3 DNA sequence: TGTGCCAGCAGCGAAGGGGTCGGAAATGAAAAACTGTTTTTT.

This clone has a handful of counts. The J gene is TRBJ2-5, the V gene TRBV10-3; 9 nucleotides agree with TRBD1. J was trimmed by 2 bases and V by 2 bases; bases with no gene match: 6. This CDR3 region has 16 residues. Germline V gene data show CDR1 as ENHRY and CDR2 as SYGVKD. The CDR3 region is CAISEPRGTGQETQYF. CDR3 nucleotide sequence: TGTGCCATCAGTGAGCCCCGGGGGACAGGGCAAGAGACCCAGTACTTC.

The rearrangement uses TRBV7-9 and TRBJ2-5, with 8 bases aligning to TRBD2. Germline V gene lookup returns CDR1 SEHNR and CDR2 FQNEAQ (reference sequence). Unmatched junction bases numbered 15, after V lost 5 bases and J lost 7 bases. The CDR3 contains 16 residues. CDR3 sequence: CASSPTSAGSGGTQYF. The CDR3 nucleotides are TGTGCCAGCAGCCCGACTAGCGCCGGGTCTGGGGGGACCCAGTACTTC. The full variable domain, in which reference TRBV7-9 and TRBJ2-5 provide the parts outside the CDR3, is DTGVSQNPRHKITKRGQNVTFRCDPISEHNRLYWYRQTLGQGPEFLTYFQNEAQLEKSRLLSDRFSAERPKGSFSTLEIQRTEQGDSAMYLCASSPTSAGSGGTQYFGPGTRLLVL.

V is TRBV7-2 and J is TRBJ1-2, with 9 bases identical to TRBD1. From germline, CDR1 is SGHTA and CDR2 FQGNSA. J was trimmed by 4 bases and V by 5 bases; bases with no gene match: 8. The CDR3 has 15 residues. CDR3 amino acids: CASSEGTGNLYGYTF. Here the CDR3 DNA reads TGTGCCAGCAGCGAAGGGACAGGGAATCTCTATGGCTACACCTTC.

The chain employs TRBV14 and TRBJ2-1; D not resolved. From germline, CDR1 is SGHDN and CDR2 FVKESK. V lost 1 base to trimming and J lost 0 bases, with 7 bases between them. This CDR3 is 15 amino acids long. The CDR3 DNA reads as TGTGCCAGCAGCCAAGTCCGTAGCTCCTACAATGAGCAGTTCTTC. Protein product: CASSQVRSSYNEQFF.

This clone was counted only a few times. This sequence joins TRBV6-1 and TRBJ2-1; TRBD2 matches at 9 bases. V lost 2 bases, J lost 0 bases, and 2 bases stayed unmatched. The CDR3 has 16 amino acids. Germline lookup yields CDR1 MNHNS and CDR2 SASEGT. The CDR3 protein is CASSELAGSSYNEQFF. The CDR3 region has the DNA TGTGCCAGCAGTGAACTAGCGGGAAGCTCCTACAATGAGCAGTTCTTC.

The V call is TRBV30, the J call TRBJ1-5; TRBD1 matches 7 bases. The V segment lost 1 base and the J segment 6 bases; nucleotides outside the gene matches: 6. The CDR3 loop spans 14 amino acids. Germline V gives CDR1 GTSNPN, CDR2 SVGIG (reference sequence). CDR3 in DNA: TGTGCCTGGAGTGGGACAGGCTCGGGTCAGCCCCAGCATTTT. Translating gives CAWSGTGSGQPQHF.

V gene TRBV5-1 combines with J gene TRBJ1-1, with a possible D match to TRBD1 (5 bases). This CDR3 has 13 residues. Germline V gene sequence: CDR1 SGHRS, CDR2 YFSETQ. V was cut by 4 bases and J by 9 bases, with 16 bases left in between. The CDR3 DNA reads as TGCGCCAGCAGCGTAAACATCGGGGGAAAAGCTTTCTTT. Its translation: CASSVNIGGKAFF. Complete variable domain (other parts from reference TRBV5-1 and TRBJ1-1): KAGVTQTPRYLIKTRGQQVTLSCSPISGHRSVSWYQQTPGQGLQFLFEYFSETQRNKGNFPGRFSGRQFSNSRSEMNVSTLELGDSALYLCASSVNIGGKAFFGQGTRLTVV.

This chain links TRBV7-9 with TRBJ2-5; 10 nucleotides match TRBD2. With 2 bases clipped from V and 5 bases from J, the junction kept 5 bases outside the gene matches. The CDR3 totals 15 residues. Germline CDR1 and CDR2: SEHNR and FQNEAQ (reference sequence). The CDR3 reads CASSLISGRRETQYF. The CDR3 DNA reads TGTGCCAGCAGCTTAATTAGCGGGAGGAGGGAGACCCAGTACTTC.

The chain employs TRBV7-8 and TRBJ2-5; D is ambiguous. This CDR3 is 11 amino acids long. Germline V gene lookup returns CDR1 SGHVS and CDR2 FQNEAQ. V was pared by 6 bases and J by 5 bases, with 7 bases between. CDR3 residues: CASSREETQYF. CDR3 DNA sequence: TGTGCCAGCAGTCGTGAGGAGACCCAGTACTTC.

This clone was counted a few times. The rearrangement joins TRBV7-2 to TRBJ2-6; 9 bases align to TRBD1. The CDR3 is 17 amino acids. Per germline, CDR1 SGHTA and CDR2 FQGNSA. Trimming cost V 2 bases and J 4 bases; bases outside gene matches: 6. In DNA, the CDR3 is TGTGCCAGCAGCTTAACAGGGGGCGCAGGAGGGGCCAACGTCCTGACTTTC. Amino acid sequence: CASSLTGGAGGANVLTF.

V usage is TRBV4-3 and J usage is TRBJ1-2, with D perhaps matching TRBD1 (5 bases). V was trimmed by 2 bases and J by 9 bases, leaving 19 bases between them. The CDR3 has 15 amino acids. Germline V gene lookup returns CDR1 LGHNA and CDR2 YSLEER. The CDR3 DNA reads as TGCGCCAGCAGCCAAACCGATACCAGGGATAAGCGCTACACCTTC. Its translation is CASSQTDTRDKRYTF.

This clone has more than one count but fewer than ten. The gene calls are TRBV19 and TRBJ2-1; D call uncertain. Germline lookup yields CDR1 LNHDA and CDR2 SQIVND (reference sequence). This CDR3 region has 15 residues. Trimming cost V 1 base and J 4 bases, with 11 bases left between them. Written as DNA, the CDR3 is TGTGCCAGTAGTATAGGAACACAGCAATACAATGAGCAGTTCTTC. Amino acid sequence: CASSIGTQQYNEQFF.

The chain has TRBV6-2 or TRBV6-3 and TRBJ1-1; D is perhaps TRBD1 (5 bases). This CDR3 region has 19 residues. Germline lookup yields CDR1 MNHEY and CDR2 SVGEGT. Trimming shortened V by 5 bases and J by 0 bases, and 25 bases separated the two germline ends. This CDR3 reads CASSPTRDSYWGMNTEAFF. Here the CDR3 DNA reads TGTGCCAGCAGTCCAACCCGGGACTCCTACTGGGGGATGAACACTGAAGCTTTCTTT.

This clone was seen a single time. J is TRBJ2-6 and V is TRBV5-1, with 10 bases identical to TRBD2. Looked up from germline, CDR1 is SGHRS and CDR2 is YFSETQ. This CDR3 spans 16 amino acids. V trimming: 4 bases; J trimming: 1 base; junction bases outside the gene matches: 2. This CDR3 reads CASSPSGGSGANVLTF. In DNA, the CDR3 is TGCGCCAGCAGCCCTAGCGGGGGATCTGGGGCCAACGTCCTGACTTTC.